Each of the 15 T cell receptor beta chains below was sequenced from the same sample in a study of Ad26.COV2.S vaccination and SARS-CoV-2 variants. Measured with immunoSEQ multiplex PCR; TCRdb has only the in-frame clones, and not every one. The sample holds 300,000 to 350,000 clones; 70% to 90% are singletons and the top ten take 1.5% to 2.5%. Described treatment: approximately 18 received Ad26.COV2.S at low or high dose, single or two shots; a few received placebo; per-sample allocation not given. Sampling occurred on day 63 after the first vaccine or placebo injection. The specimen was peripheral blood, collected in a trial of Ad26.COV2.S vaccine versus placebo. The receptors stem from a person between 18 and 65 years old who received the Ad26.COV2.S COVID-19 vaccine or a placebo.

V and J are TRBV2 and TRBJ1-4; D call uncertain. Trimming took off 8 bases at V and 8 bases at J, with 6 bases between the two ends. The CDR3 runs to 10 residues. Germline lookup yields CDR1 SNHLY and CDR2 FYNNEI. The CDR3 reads CASGEEKLFF. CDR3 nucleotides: TGTGCCAGCGGGGAAGAAAAACTGTTTTTT.

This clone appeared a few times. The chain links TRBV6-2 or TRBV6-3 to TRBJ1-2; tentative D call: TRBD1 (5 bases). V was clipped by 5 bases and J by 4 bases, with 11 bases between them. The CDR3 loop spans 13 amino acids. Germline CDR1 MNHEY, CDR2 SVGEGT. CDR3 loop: CASSRGRLYGYTF. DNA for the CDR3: TGTGCCAGCAGTAGGGGACGGCTCTATGGCTACACCTTC.

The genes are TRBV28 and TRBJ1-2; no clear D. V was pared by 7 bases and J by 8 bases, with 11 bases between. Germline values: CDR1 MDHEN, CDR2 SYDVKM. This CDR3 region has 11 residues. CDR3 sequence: CASTPGWGYTF. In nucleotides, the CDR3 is TGTGCCAGCACCCCAGGTTGGGGCTACACCTTC.

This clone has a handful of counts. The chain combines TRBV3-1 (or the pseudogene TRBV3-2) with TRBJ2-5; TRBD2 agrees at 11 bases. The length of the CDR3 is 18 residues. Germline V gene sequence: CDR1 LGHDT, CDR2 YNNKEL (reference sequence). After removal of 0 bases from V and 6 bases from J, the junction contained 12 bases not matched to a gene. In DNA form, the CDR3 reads TGTGCCAGCAGCCAAGAAGTCAGGCTAGCGGGGGGATCAAAGACCCAGTACTTC. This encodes CASSQEVRLAGGSKTQYF.

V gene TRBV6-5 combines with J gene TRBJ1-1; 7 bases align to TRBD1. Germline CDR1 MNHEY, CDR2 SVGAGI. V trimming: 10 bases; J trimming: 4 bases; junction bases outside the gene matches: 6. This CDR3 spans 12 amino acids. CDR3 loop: CATRQGITEAFF. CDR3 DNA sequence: TGTGCCACCCGACAGGGAATCACTGAAGCTTTCTTT.

This chain's CDR3 is CASSLEPGVFYSNQPQHF. The CDR3 DNA sequence: TGTGCCAGCAGCTTAGAACCGGGGGTTTTTTATAGCAATCAGCCCCAGCATTTT. This chain joins TRBV7-2 and TRBJ1-5; tentatively, D is TRBD1 (5 bases). This CDR3 has 18 amino acids. V was pared by 1 base and J by 0 bases, with 16 bases between. Germline CDR1 and CDR2: SGHTA and FQGNSA. The complete variable domain, with remaining parts taken from reference TRBV7-2 and TRBJ1-5, reads GAGVSQSPSNKVTEKGKDVELRCDPISGHTALYWYRQSLGQGLEFLIYFQGNSAPDKSGLPSDRFSAERTGGSVSTLTIQRTQQEDSAVYLCASSLEPGVFYSNQPQHFGDGTRLSIL.

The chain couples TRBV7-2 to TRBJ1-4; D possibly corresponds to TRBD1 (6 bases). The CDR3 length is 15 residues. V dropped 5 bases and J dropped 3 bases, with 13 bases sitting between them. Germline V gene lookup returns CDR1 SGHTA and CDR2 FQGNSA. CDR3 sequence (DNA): TGTGCCAGCAGCCCATGGGGGGCGGCTAATGAAAAACTGTTTTTT. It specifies CASSPWGAANEKLFF. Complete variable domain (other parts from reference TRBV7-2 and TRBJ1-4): GAGVSQSPSNKVTEKGKDVELRCDPISGHTALYWYRQSLGQGLEFLIYFQGNSAPDKSGLPSDRFSAERTGGSVSTLTIQRTQQEDSAVYLCASSPWGAANEKLFFGSGTQLSVL.

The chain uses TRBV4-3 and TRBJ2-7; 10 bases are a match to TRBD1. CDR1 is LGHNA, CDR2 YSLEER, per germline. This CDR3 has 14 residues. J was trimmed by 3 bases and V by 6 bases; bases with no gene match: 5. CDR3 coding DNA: TGCGCCAGCAGTCGAGGGACAGGGGACTACGAGCAGTACTTC. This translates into CASSRGTGDYEQYF.

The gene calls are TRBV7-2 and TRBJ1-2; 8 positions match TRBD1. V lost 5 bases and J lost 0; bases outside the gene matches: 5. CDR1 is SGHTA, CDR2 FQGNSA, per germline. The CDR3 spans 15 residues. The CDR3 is CASSTWTGTNYGYTF. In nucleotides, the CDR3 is TGTGCCAGCAGCACCTGGACAGGGACTAACTATGGCTACACCTTC.

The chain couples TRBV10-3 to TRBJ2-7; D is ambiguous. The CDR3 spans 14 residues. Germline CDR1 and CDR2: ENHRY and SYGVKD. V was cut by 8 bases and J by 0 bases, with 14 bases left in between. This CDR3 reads CAIRNSFTSYEQYF. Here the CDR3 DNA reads TGTGCCATCCGGAACTCGTTCACCTCCTACGAGCAGTACTTC.

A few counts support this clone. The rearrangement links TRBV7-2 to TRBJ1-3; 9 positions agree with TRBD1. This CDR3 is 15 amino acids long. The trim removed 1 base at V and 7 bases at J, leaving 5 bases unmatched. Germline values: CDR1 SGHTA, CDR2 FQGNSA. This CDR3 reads CASSLGDRAWNTIYF. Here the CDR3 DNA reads TGTGCCAGCAGCTTAGGGGACAGGGCATGGAACACCATATATTTT.

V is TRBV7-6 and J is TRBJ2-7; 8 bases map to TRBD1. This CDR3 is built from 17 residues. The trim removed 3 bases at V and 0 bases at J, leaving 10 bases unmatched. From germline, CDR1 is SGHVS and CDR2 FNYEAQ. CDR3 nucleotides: TGTGCCAGCAGCTTGGTACCGGGACAGGCGTCCTCCTACGAGCAGTACTTC. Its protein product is CASSLVPGQASSYEQYF.

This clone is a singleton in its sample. The CDR3 DNA is TGTGCCAGCAGGGTCCGGGGGGCCCAACGGGGGACCCAGTACTTC. Residues: CASRVRGAQRGTQYF. The chain employs TRBV2 and TRBJ2-5, with TRBD2 as a possible D gene (7 bases). Trimming left V 6 bases short and J 7 bases short, with 21 bases between. Germline V gene data show CDR1 as SNHLY and CDR2 as FYNNEI. CDR3 length: 15 residues. Drawing the rest from reference TRBV2 and TRBJ2-5, the complete variable domain is EPEVTQTPSHQVTQMGQEVILRCVPISNHLYFYWYRQILGQKVEFLVSFYNNEISEKSEIFDDQFSVERPDGSNFTLKIRSTKLEDSAMYFCASRVRGAQRGTQYFGPGTRLLVL.

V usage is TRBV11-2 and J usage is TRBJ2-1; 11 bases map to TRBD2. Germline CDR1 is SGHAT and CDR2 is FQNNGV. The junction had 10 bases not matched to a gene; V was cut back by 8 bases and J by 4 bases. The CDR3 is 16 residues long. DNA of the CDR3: TGTGCCAGCCGCCCGACTAGCGGGGCGTCTTACAATGAGCAGTTCTTC. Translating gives CASRPTSGASYNEQFF.

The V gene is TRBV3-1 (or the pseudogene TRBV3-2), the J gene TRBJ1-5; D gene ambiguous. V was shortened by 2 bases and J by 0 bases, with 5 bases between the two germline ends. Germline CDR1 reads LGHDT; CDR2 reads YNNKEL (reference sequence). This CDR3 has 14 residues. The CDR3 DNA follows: TGTGCCAGCAGCCAACACAATAGCAATCAGCCCCAGCATTTT. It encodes CASSQHNSNQPQHF.